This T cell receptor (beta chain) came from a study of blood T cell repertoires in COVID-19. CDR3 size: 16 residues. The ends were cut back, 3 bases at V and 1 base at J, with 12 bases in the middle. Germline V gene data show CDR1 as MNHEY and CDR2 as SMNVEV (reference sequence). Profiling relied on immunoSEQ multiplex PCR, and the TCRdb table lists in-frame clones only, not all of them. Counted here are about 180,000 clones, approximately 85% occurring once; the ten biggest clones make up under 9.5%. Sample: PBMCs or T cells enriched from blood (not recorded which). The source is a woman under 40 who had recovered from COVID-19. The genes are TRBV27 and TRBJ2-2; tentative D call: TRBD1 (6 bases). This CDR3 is CASSFLPGQNTGELFF. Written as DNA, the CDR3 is TGTGCCAGCAGTTTCCTCCCGGGACAGAACACCGGGGAGCTGTTTTTT.